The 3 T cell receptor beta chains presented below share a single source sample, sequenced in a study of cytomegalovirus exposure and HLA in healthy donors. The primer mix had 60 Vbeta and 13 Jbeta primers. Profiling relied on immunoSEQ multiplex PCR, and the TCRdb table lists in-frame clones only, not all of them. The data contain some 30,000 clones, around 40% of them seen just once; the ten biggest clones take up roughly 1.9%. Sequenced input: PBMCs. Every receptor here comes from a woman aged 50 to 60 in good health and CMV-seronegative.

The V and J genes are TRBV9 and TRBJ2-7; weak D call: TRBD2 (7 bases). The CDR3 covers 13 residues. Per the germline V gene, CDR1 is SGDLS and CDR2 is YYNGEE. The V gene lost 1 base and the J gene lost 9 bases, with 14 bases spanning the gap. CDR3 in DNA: TGTGCCAGCAGCGTAAGGGGGGGAGGGGGGCAGTACTTC. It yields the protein CASSVRGGGGQYF.

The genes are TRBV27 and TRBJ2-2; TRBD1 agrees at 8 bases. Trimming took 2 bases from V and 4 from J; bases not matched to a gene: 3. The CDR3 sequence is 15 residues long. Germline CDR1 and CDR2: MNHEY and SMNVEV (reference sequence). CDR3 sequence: CASSLGQGATGELFF. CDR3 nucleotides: TGTGCCAGCAGTTTAGGGCAGGGGGCCACCGGGGAGCTGTTTTTT.

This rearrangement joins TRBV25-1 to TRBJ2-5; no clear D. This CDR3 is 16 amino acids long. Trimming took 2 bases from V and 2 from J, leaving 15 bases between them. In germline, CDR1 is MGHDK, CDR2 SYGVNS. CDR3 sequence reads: CASSEGKRAFQETQYF. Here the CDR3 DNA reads TGTGCCAGCAGTGAAGGAAAGCGTGCGTTTCAAGAGACCCAGTACTTC. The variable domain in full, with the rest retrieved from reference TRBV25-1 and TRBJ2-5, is EADIYQTPRYLVIGTGKKITLECSQTMGHDKMYWYQQDPGMELHLIHYSYGVNSTEKGDLSSESTVSRIRTEHFPLTLESARPSHTSQYLCASSEGKRAFQETQYFGPGTRLLVL.